The text below deals with one TCR beta chain. CDR1 SNHLY and CDR2 FYNNEI come from the germline V gene. J lost 3 bases, V lost 4 bases, and 11 bases had no gene match. The CDR3 contains 18 residues. The table came from immunoSEQ multiplex PCR; TCRdb's copy has only in-frame clones and leaves some out. Among about 160,000 clones listed, approximately 90% were seen once. This sample was included in a study of blood T cell repertoires in COVID-19. Study information: The study drew acute and convalescent COVID-19 samples from the United States, Italy and Spain. From T cells, B-cell-depleted T cells, or PBMCs came the material, which was cDNA or gDNA.

The source of this sequence is a man between 18 and 29 years old with acute or convalescent COVID-19. This rearrangement joins TRBV2 to TRBJ2-1; 11 nucleotides match TRBD2. Sequenced input: peripheral blood. CDR3 sequence reads: CASSGILLAGGFYNEQFF. The CDR3 nucleotides are TGTGCCAGCAGTGGAATCCTCCTAGCGGGAGGATTCTACAATGAGCAGTTCTTC.